This T cell receptor beta chain was identified during a study of T cell responses to AZD1222 COVID-19 vaccine. This clone was seen more than once but under ten times. CDR1 and CDR2 (germline): SGHAT, FQNNGV. The ends were cut back, 1 base at V and 5 bases at J, with 17 bases in the middle. This CDR3 region has 16 residues. TCRdb keeps only in-frame clones here, not all; method: immunoSEQ multiplex PCR. This table holds around 140,000 clones, 93% found once. This sequence joins TRBV11-2 and TRBJ2-5; D tentatively fits TRBD1 or TRBD2 (5 bases each). The sequencing here drew on peripheral blood, taken on day 0 of AZD1222 vaccination. This sequence originates from an adult in good health. CDR3 bases: TGTGCCAGCAGCTTAGGGTTCGAGGGGAGTGGGGAGACCCAGTACTTC. Translating it yields CASSLGFEGSGETQYF.